This note documents a single TCR beta chain sequence. Its antigen is not yet known. The record has no base qualities; no much larger clone is one base away. The germline V gene (reference sequence) yields GTSNPN for CDR1 and SVGIG for CDR2. There are 11 amino acids in the CDR3, from cysteine to phenylalanine inclusive. The sequence is cut down to CDR3 DNA, 33 bases in frame from base 1. V loses 3 bases, J loses 9 bases, and the germline ends lie 9 bases apart. This sample is part of a study of blood T cell repertoires in COVID-19 (dated by TCRdb to the early 2020s). A note on the overall study: Samples covering the acute and convalescent phases of COVID-19 were provided by collaborators in the United States, Italy and Spain. The prospective study material was composed of cDNA or gDNA derived from T cells, B-cell-depleted T cells, or PBMCs. Subjects who had been exposed to COVID-19, were actively infected with it, or had recovered from it provided the deeply sampled blood TCRbeta repertoires that made up the dataset. The repertoires were made available in a free public database intended to serve as a resource for research on the immune response to SARS-CoV-2. Samples were obtained from the ongoing ImmuneRACE study (first 160 participants) and from some 1,200 subjects provided by 6 global collaborators. The sample metadata nearly always contained a de-identified subject ID, COVID-19 status, age in years and sex. Where available, HLA class I and class II types were obtained from metadata supplied by the sample provider rather than from assay-based typing.

Summary of the overall study and its limitations: How much clinical and demographic metadata was included differed by source and by participant, and the metadata was provided uncurated.

The immunoSEQ Assay, a bias-controlled multiplex PCR, was used to amplify TCRbeta CDR3 regions from genomic DNA. For the original study's pipeline: Within the assay, amplification of reference gene primers was used to estimate how many nucleated cells each sample contained. Sequence reads were collapsed and filtered to measure the absolute abundance of every unique TCRbeta CDR3 rearrangement. For each sample, productive Simpson clonality was calculated as the square root of Simpson's diversity index across productive rearrangements. TCRdb took this table from immuneACCESS and kept in-frame rearrangements with V and J called. Such tables lack part of the clones; where checked against another copy, unresolved V genes explain under half of the gap, and the rest is unexplained. From that table come the V and J calls and clone size; the DNA was used to work out D and trimming. The sample table lists roughly 40,000 clones, about 88% of them with a count of one. The leading ten clones occupy about 12% of the sample.

The collaborating institutions used their own protocols to collect whole blood in K2EDTA tubes. For TCRbeta analysis, collaborators shipped samples in one of three forms: frozen whole blood, isolated PBMCs, or DNA extracted from either of those sample types. Recombination joined TRBV30 with TRBJ2-1; the best D guess is TRBD1, with 5 bases matching. This TCR derives from a woman aged 70 to 79 in a cohort sampled during active COVID-19. The sequenced material came from peripheral blood. The CDR3 region: CAWSRQGEQFF. The DNA sequence is TGTGCCTGGAGCCGGCAGGGTGAGCAGTTCTTC.